These 17 T cell receptor beta chains were all obtained from the same sample, sequenced in a study of cytomegalovirus exposure and HLA in healthy donors. With 60 Vbeta and 13 Jbeta primers, the PCR was carried out. TCRdb's table, derived via immunoSEQ multiplex PCR, lists solely in-frame clones and lacks some. The sample gives over 200,000 clones, over 65% of which show up once; roughly 2.5% is in the top ten. Sequenced material: PBMCs. The receptor set was obtained from a woman in her sixties or seventies in good health and CMV-seropositive.

The chain couples TRBV9 to TRBJ2-2, with 9 bases matching TRBD2. J gave up 7 bases and V 3 bases, and 10 bases lay outside the gene matches. From germline, CDR1 is SGDLS and CDR2 YYNGEE. This CDR3 contains 16 residues. CDR3 sequence reads: CASSGSGGLRGGELFF. As DNA, the CDR3 is TGTGCCAGCAGCGGAAGCGGGGGGCTCCGGGGCGGGGAGCTGTTTTTT.

The chain carries TRBV19 and TRBJ1-2, with D possibly matching TRBD1 (6 bases). The CDR3 totals 14 residues. V lost 6 bases, J lost 5 bases, and 16 bases lay in between. From germline, CDR1 is LNHDA and CDR2 SQIVND (reference sequence). CDR3 region: CASRRQASEYGYTF. The CDR3 bases are TGTGCCAGTAGAAGACAGGCCTCAGAATATGGCTACACCTTC. The full variable domain, in which reference TRBV19 and TRBJ1-2 provide the parts outside the CDR3, is DGGITQSPKYLFRKEGQNVTLSCEQNLNHDAMYWYRQDPGQGLRLIYYSQIVNDFQKGDIAEGYSVSREKKESFPLTVTSAQKNPTAFYLCASRRQASEYGYTFGSGTRLTVV.

This clone was seen only a few times. The chain has TRBV5-4 and TRBJ2-1; 12 bases line up with TRBD2. The germline CDR1 and CDR2 sequences are SGHNT and YYREEE (reference sequence). The CDR3 covers 15 residues. Germline trimming cut 5 bases from V and 6 bases from J; bases unmatched to any gene: 6. As DNA, the CDR3 is TGTGCCAGCAGTTCTAGCGGGAGGGCCACCAATGAGCAGTTCTTC. This translates into CASSSSGRATNEQFF.

The chain joins TRBV19 to TRBJ2-7; 7 bases are shared with TRBD1. Germline CDR1 LNHDA, CDR2 SQIVND (reference sequence). The CDR3 consists of 17 residues. V shed 1 base and J 3 bases; nucleotides not matched to a gene: 12. The CDR3 region is CASSIVLSRGFLYEQYF. The DNA of the CDR3 is TGTGCCAGTAGTATAGTTTTATCCAGGGGGTTTCTCTACGAGCAGTACTTC.

The J gene is TRBJ2-7, the V gene TRBV29-1, with D possibly matching TRBD1 (5 bases). Trimming cost V 7 bases and J 7 bases, with 17 bases left between them. The CDR3 is made up of 12 amino acids. Germline V gene lookup returns CDR1 SQVTM and CDR2 ANQGSEA. Written as DNA, the CDR3 is TGCAGCGCTGGTGCCAGGGTCGGGGAGCAGTACTTC. Its translation: CSAGARVGEQYF.

The chain carries TRBV7-2 and TRBJ1-5; tentatively, D is TRBD1 (6 bases). Germline loops: CDR1 SGHTA, CDR2 FQGNSA. The CDR3 sequence is 14 residues long. V lost 3 bases, J lost 4 bases, and 10 bases lay in between. The CDR3 reads CASSFNRANQPQHF. In DNA, the CDR3 is TGTGCCAGCAGCTTTAACAGGGCTAATCAGCCCCAGCATTTT.

The chain uses TRBV4-1 and TRBJ1-5; 7 nucleotides match TRBD1. The junction had 5 bases not matched to a gene; V was cut back by 1 base and J by 5 bases. The germline V gene encodes CDR1 MGHRA and CDR2 YSYEKL. The CDR3 is made up of 15 amino acids. The CDR3 protein is CASSQAGGGYQPQHF. The CDR3 DNA reads as TGCGCCAGCAGCCAAGCGGGAGGGGGCTATCAGCCCCAGCATTTT.

The chain recombines TRBV5-4 with TRBJ2-7; TRBD2 aligns across 9 bases. V shed 1 base and J 6 bases; nucleotides not matched to a gene: 8. The CDR3 runs to 15 residues. The germline V gene encodes CDR1 SGHNT and CDR2 YYREEE (reference sequence). This CDR3 reads CASSLYGGRVGEQYF. CDR3 sequence (DNA): TGTGCCAGCAGCTTGTATGGCGGGAGGGTTGGCGAGCAGTACTTC.

The chain joins TRBV5-5 to TRBJ1-2; the D gene is possibly TRBD1 (5 bases). Germline V lookup: CDR1 SGHKS, CDR2 YYEKEE (reference sequence). Trimming cost V 0 bases and J 14 bases, with 14 bases left between them. The CDR3 spans 12 residues. The CDR3 region is CASSLVLAPGTF. In DNA form, the CDR3 reads TGTGCCAGCAGCTTGGTGCTGGCCCCAGGGACCTTC.

The CDR3 region is CASSQGPDTQYF. In nucleotides, the CDR3 is TGTGCCAGCAGCCAAGGGCCAGATACGCAGTATTTT. This sequence joins TRBV4-2 and TRBJ2-3; the D is unclear. Trimming pared 1 base from V and 4 bases from J, leaving 3 bases between. The CDR3 has 12 residues. Germline CDR1 LGHNA, CDR2 YNFKEQ.

Of note for this clone: This specimen includes other DNA sequences encoding the same CDR3. As DNA, the CDR3 is TGTGCCAGTAGAAGCAGGGGCGTAGGAGAAAAACTGTTTTTT. Translation: CASRSRGVGEKLFF. This sequence joins TRBV19 and TRBJ1-4; weak D call: TRBD1 (6 bases). CDR3 length: 14 amino acids. V lost 6 bases, J lost 8 bases, and 16 bases lay in between. Germline V gene data show CDR1 as LNHDA and CDR2 as SQIVND (reference sequence).

V and J are TRBV19 and TRBJ1-1; tentatively, D is TRBD1 (5 bases). Germline V gives CDR1 LNHDA, CDR2 SQIVND (reference sequence). The CDR3 spans 15 residues. V was trimmed by 1 base and J by 3 bases, leaving 12 bases between them. The chain's CDR3 is CASSIGWGGDTEAFF. The CDR3 nucleotides read TGTGCCAGTAGTATAGGGTGGGGCGGGGACACTGAAGCTTTCTTT. Full variable domain (missing parts from reference TRBV19 and TRBJ1-1): DGGITQSPKYLFRKEGQNVTLSCEQNLNHDAMYWYRQDPGQGLRLIYYSQIVNDFQKGDIAEGYSVSREKKESFPLTVTSAQKNPTAFYLCASSIGWGGDTEAFFGQGTRLTVV.

The chain recombines TRBV27 with TRBJ1-5, with 9 positions matching TRBD1. This CDR3 comprises 18 residues. With V trimmed by 5 bases and J by 6 bases, 17 bases remained unmatched. Germline V gene sequence: CDR1 MNHEY, CDR2 SMNVEV (reference sequence). The CDR3 coding sequence is TGTGCCAGCAGTCACTCCCACACAGGGGGCGAGGTAGTTCAGCCCCAGCATTTT. Its translation: CASSHSHTGGEVVQPQHF.

V is TRBV19 and J is TRBJ1-2; 8 bases agree with TRBD1. Germline lookup yields CDR1 LNHDA and CDR2 SQIVND (reference sequence). V shed 6 bases, J shed 3 bases, and the junction held 3 bases outside the gene matches. The CDR3 consists of 13 residues. The CDR3 protein is CASRTTGDYGYTF. Written as DNA, the CDR3 is TGTGCCAGTAGAACGACAGGGGACTATGGCTACACCTTC.

This rearrangement joins TRBV5-6 to TRBJ1-5; 9 nucleotides align to TRBD1. CDR3 length: 14 residues. The V gene's germline CDR1 is SGHDT and CDR2 YYEEEE. The trim removed 4 bases at V and 7 bases at J, leaving 6 bases unmatched. The CDR3 nucleotides are TGTGCCAGCAGCCGCCGGGACAGGGAACAGCCCCAGCATTTT. Amino acid sequence: CASSRRDREQPQHF. The full variable domain, with the rest looked up from reference TRBV5-6 and TRBJ1-5, is DAGVTQSPTHLIKTRGQQVTLRCSPKSGHDTVSWYQQALGQGPQFIFQYYEEEERQRGNFPDRFSGHQFPNYSSELNVNALLLGDSALYLCASSRRDREQPQHFGDGTRLSIL.

This sequence joins TRBV28 and TRBJ2-7, with TRBD1 matching over 7 bases. Germline V gene sequence: CDR1 MDHEN, CDR2 SYDVKM. The J segment lost 4 bases and the V segment lost 7 bases, leaving 10 bases of the junction unmatched. CDR3 length: 14 residues. CDR3 DNA sequence: TGTGCCAGCAAAAAAGGACAGGCGAGGTACGAGCAGTACTTC. Encoded protein: CASKKGQARYEQYF.

V and J are TRBV6-1 and TRBJ1-6, with D tentatively TRBD1 (6 bases). CDR1 and CDR2 from the germline V gene are MNHNS and SASEGT. The CDR3 loop spans 15 amino acids. V lost 5 bases and J lost 8, with 16 bases in between. For the CDR3, the DNA is TGTGCCAGCAGTCCCCGACAGGTATGGGATTCACCCCTCCACTTT. Its translation: CASSPRQVWDSPLHF.